This TCR beta chain was recovered during a study of cytomegalovirus exposure and HLA in healthy donors. General study findings and limits: Later, TCR association rates were found to vary by HLA locus, highest for DRB1 and lowest for HLA-C.

The CDR3 covers 14 residues. Germline values: CDR1 SSHAT, CDR2 FNYEAQ (reference sequence). The primer mix had 60 Vbeta and 13 Jbeta primers. Profiled with immunoSEQ multiplex PCR; TCRdb holds only in-frame clones, not every one. The sample has tens of thousands of clones, and its top ten clones hold approximately 15%. A remark on this clone: Its specificity is not known. At one of its ends the junction is not consistent with the germline gene, which may arise from a read error.

The source is a man aged 45-65 years in good health and CMV-seropositive. This chain uses TRBV7-7 with TRBJ2-7, with 10 positions matching TRBD1. The sequencing sample was made of PBMCs. The CDR3 sequence is CASSLGTGAPEQYF. The CDR3 DNA reads TGTGCTAGCAGCTTAGGGACAGGGGCCCCCGAGCAGTACTTC.